These 30 T cell receptor beta chains originate from one sample sequenced in a study of T cell repertoires in cytomegalovirus infection. TCRdb ran MiXCR on the reads and lists one entry per CDR3 protein. The sample consists of more than 400,000 distinct CDR3 sequences, 26% of them appearing once. The sequenced material came from PBMCs. These receptor sequences come from a human donor in good health (CMV status not recorded). Some clones in this sample may be carry-over from other donors' samples.

This clonotype was counted a few times. V usage is TRBV7-8 and J usage is TRBJ2-1, with 10 bases that match TRBD2. Trimming at V came to 6 bases and at J to 1 base, leaving 12 bases not matched to a gene. The CDR3 consists of 18 residues. Germline lookup yields CDR1 SGHVS and CDR2 FQNEAQ. CDR3 loop: CASRSGLALEGSYNEQFF. CDR3 bases: TGTGCCAGCAGATCGGGACTAGCGTTAGAAGGGTCCTACAATGAGCAGTTCTTC.

As regards this clonotype: A clone one base away is much larger, so this may be a read error. V is TRBV28 and J is TRBJ2-7; 8 nucleotides match TRBD1. Germline CDR1 reads MDHEN; CDR2 reads SYDVKM. With 6 bases clipped from V and 2 bases from J, the junction kept 3 bases outside the gene matches. The CDR3 runs 13 residues. CDR3 sequence: CASSQGQAYEQYF. The CDR3 DNA reads as TGTGCCAGCAGCCAGGGACAGGCCTACGAGCAGTACTTC.

In this sample, this clonotype turned up many times. This sequence joins TRBV7-2 and TRBJ2-1; D is perhaps TRBD2 (6 bases). The CDR3 has 20 amino acids. Looked up from germline, CDR1 is SGHTA and CDR2 is FQGNSA. Trimming stripped 2 bases from V and 0 bases from J, with 23 bases between. Here the CDR3 reads CASSLYAPTSSLPSYNEQFF. In nucleotides, the CDR3 is TGTGCCAGCAGCTTATATGCCCCCACTAGCTCCCTCCCCTCCTACAATGAGCAGTTCTTC.

This clonotype was seen a handful of times. This chain connects TRBV30 to TRBJ2-5, with unresolved D. Germline lookup yields CDR1 GTSNPN and CDR2 SVGIG (reference sequence). With 0 bases removed from V and 2 bases from J, the gap between germline ends came to 4 bases. CDR3 length equals 12 residues. In nucleotides, the CDR3 is TGTGCCTGGAGTGTACAGCAAGAGACCCAGTACTTC. Amino acid sequence: CAWSVQQETQYF.

This rearrangement joins TRBV24-1 to TRBJ2-2; TRBD2 matches 9 bases. The CDR3 is made up of 16 amino acids. The germline CDR1 and CDR2 sequences are KGHDR and SFDVKD. V dropped 1 base and J dropped 6; count of bases not matched to a gene: 5. The CDR3 region is CATSDFTAGGAGELFF. The CDR3 nucleotides read TGTGCCACCAGTGATTTCACAGCGGGAGGAGCCGGGGAGCTGTTTTTT.

The genes are TRBV6-2 or TRBV6-3 and TRBJ2-1, with D uncertain. The germline V gene has CDR1 MNHEY and CDR2 SVGEGT. The V gene lost 8 bases and the J gene lost 4 bases, with 12 bases spanning the gap. The CDR3 is made up of 13 amino acids. The CDR3 DNA follows: TGTGCCAGCCTTCGGGCAGGATACAATGAGCAGTTCTTC. Protein sequence: CASLRAGYNEQFF.

The chain couples TRBV11-3 to TRBJ1-1; unclear D gene. This CDR3 has 15 amino acids. The V gene's germline CDR1 is SGHNT and CDR2 YENEEA. Between the trimmed V and J ends, which lost 0 bases and 6 bases, there was a span of 14 bases. CDR3 bases: TGTGCCAGCAGCTTAGAGGGCAGGTCGAGGGCTGAAGCTTTCTTT. It translates to CASSLEGRSRAEAFF.

This clonotype has just a few counts. The V call is TRBV6-6, the J call TRBJ1-2; D is perhaps TRBD1 (6 bases). Germline V gene data show CDR1 as MNHNY and CDR2 as SVGAGI (reference sequence). The CDR3 spans 14 residues. V was trimmed by 0 bases and J by 8 bases, leaving 13 bases between them. CDR3 region: CASSYSLGAGGYTF. The CDR3 bases are TGTGCCAGCAGTTACTCGTTGGGGGCGGGAGGCTACACCTTC.

A note on this clonotype: Mismatch with germline at one junction end may stem from a read error. The chain combines TRBV6-2 or TRBV6-3 with TRBJ1-5; 7 nucleotides agree with TRBD1. The CDR3 sequence is 15 residues long. Germline V CDR1 and CDR2: MNHEY, SVGEGT. The chain's CDR3 is CASRRQGNSNQTQHF. The CDR3 DNA reads TGTGCCAGCAGACGACAGGGTAATAGCAATCAGACCCAGCATTTT.

The rearrangement links TRBV4-1 to TRBJ1-5, with D perhaps TRBD1 (5 bases). Germline V gene sequence: CDR1 MGHRA, CDR2 YSYEKL. The CDR3 is 16 amino acids. V gave up 0 bases and J gave up 3 bases, with 12 bases separating them. The CDR3 reads CASSQDEGPNNQPQHF. CDR3 in DNA: TGCGCCAGCAGCCAAGATGAGGGGCCCAACAATCAGCCCCAGCATTTT.

This clonotype has at least ten counts. This rearrangement joins TRBV7-2 to TRBJ2-3; D not certain. The ends were cut back, 1 base at V and 9 bases at J, with 11 bases in the middle. The CDR3 is 13 amino acids. Germline V gives CDR1 SGHTA, CDR2 FQGNSA. CDR3 amino acids: CASSLDLAATQYF. CDR3 bases: TGTGCCAGCAGCTTAGACTTGGCTGCAACGCAGTATTTT.

The chain joins TRBV7-3 to TRBJ2-3; unclear D gene. This CDR3 spans 14 amino acids. Germline CDR1 and CDR2: SGHTA and FQGTGA. Trimming removed 0 bases from V and 1 base from J, with 5 bases in between. The CDR3 is CASSLTAGTDTQYF. The CDR3 DNA reads TGTGCCAGCAGCTTAACGGCGGGCACAGATACGCAGTATTTT.

The chain employs TRBV19 and TRBJ1-5; D uncertain. V lost 2 bases and J lost 11, with 7 bases in between. The CDR3 has 11 amino acids. The germline V gene has CDR1 LNHDA and CDR2 SQIVND (reference sequence). This CDR3 is CASSIRGSQHF. CDR3 nucleotides: TGTGCCAGTAGTATACGGGGATCCCAGCATTTT.

The V and J genes are TRBV30 and TRBJ2-1, with D hard to call. CDR3 size: 11 residues. Germline lookup yields CDR1 GTSNPN and CDR2 SVGIG (reference sequence). V lost 8 bases to trimming and J lost 4 bases, with 9 bases between them. CDR3 nucleotides: TGTGCCCGAGCTGGGTACAATGAGCAGTTCTTC. It yields the protein CARAGYNEQFF.

In this sample, this clonotype turned up a few times. The chain has TRBV10-3 and TRBJ2-2; a possible D gene is TRBD1 (5 bases). The V end was cut by 2 bases, the J end by 4 bases, with 20 bases between. The CDR3 extends over 18 amino acids. The germline V gene has CDR1 ENHRY and CDR2 SYGVKD. CDR3 sequence: CAISEVGSRGPITGELFF. The CDR3 nucleotides read TGTGCCATCAGTGAGGTCGGAAGTAGGGGCCCTATCACCGGGGAGCTGTTTTTT.

The chain recombines TRBV4-1 with TRBJ1-5; 10 positions match TRBD1. Trimming cost V 5 bases and J 3 bases; bases outside gene matches: 4. Germline CDR1 reads MGHRA; CDR2 reads YSYEKL. This CDR3 has 15 amino acids. The CDR3 sequence: CASSEGQGYNQPQHF. The CDR3 bases are TGCGCCAGCAGCGAGGGACAGGGGTACAATCAGCCCCAGCATTTT.

This clonotype was counted a few times. DNA for the CDR3: TGTGCCAGCAGTTTCGGGATACAGGGTAATCAGCCCCAGCATTTT. It specifies CASSFGIQGNQPQHF. This chain uses TRBV28 with TRBJ1-5; a possible D gene is TRBD1 (6 bases). There are 15 residues in the CDR3. Per the germline V gene, CDR1 is MDHEN and CDR2 is SYDVKM. V was trimmed by 3 bases and J by 4 bases, leaving 13 bases between them.

At least ten counts were recorded for this clonotype. This rearrangement joins TRBV7-2 to TRBJ1-5; a possible D gene is TRBD1 (5 bases). V shed 1 base and J shed 5 bases, with 6 bases lying between them. The CDR3 is made up of 13 amino acids. Germline CDR1 is SGHTA and CDR2 is FQGNSA. In nucleotides, the CDR3 is TGTGCCAGCAGCTTAGAGACAGATCAGCCCCAGCATTTT. Protein: CASSLETDQPQHF. The full variable domain, rest sourced from reference TRBV7-2 and TRBJ1-5, is GAGVSQSPSNKVTEKGKDVELRCDPISGHTALYWYRQSLGQGLEFLIYFQGNSAPDKSGLPSDRFSAERTGGSVSTLTIQRTQQEDSAVYLCASSLETDQPQHFGDGTRLSIL.

The chain couples TRBV2 to TRBJ2-2, with D unclear. CDR3 length: 15 residues. V lost 4 bases and J lost 1, with 10 bases in between. Germline V gives CDR1 SNHLY, CDR2 FYNNEI. As DNA, the CDR3 is TGTGCCAGCAGTGTAAAAAGGGAGAACACCGGGGAGCTGTTTTTT. Amino acids: CASSVKRENTGELFF.

The chain links TRBV5-1 to TRBJ2-7; D unresolved. The V and J ends lost 5 bases and 5 bases respectively, with 17 bases between them. Germline loops: CDR1 SGHRS, CDR2 YFSETQ. This CDR3 contains 14 residues. Here the CDR3 reads CASSSQADQDEQYV. Here the CDR3 DNA reads TGCGCCAGCAGTAGTCAGGCGGACCAAGACGAGCAGTACGTC.

This clonotype appeared many times. The chain has TRBV7-8 and TRBJ2-1; maybe TRBD2 (6 bases). Germline CDR1 SGHVS, CDR2 FQNEAQ. V lost 5 bases and J 4 bases, leaving 15 bases between the germline ends. The CDR3 is 15 residues long. The DNA for the CDR3 is TGTGCCAGCAGCCCCGGACTGGGGGGATACAATGAGCAGTTCTTC. Translated, it gives CASSPGLGGYNEQFF.

The chain couples TRBV6-5 to TRBJ1-2; 8 nucleotides agree with TRBD1. J was trimmed by 2 bases and V by 0 bases; bases with no gene match: 5. The germline CDR1 and CDR2 sequences are MNHEY and SVGAGI. This CDR3 spans 16 amino acids. The CDR3 spells CASSYSRQGANYGYTF. CDR3 nucleotides: TGTGCCAGCAGTTACTCGAGGCAGGGGGCCAACTATGGCTACACCTTC.

In its sample, this clonotype was seen a few times. The genes are TRBV5-4 and TRBJ2-7; TRBD1 matches at 10 bases. The CDR3 is 12 residues long. The ends lost 4 bases at V and 13 bases at J; junction bases unmatched: 8. Germline CDR1 SGHNT, CDR2 YYREEE (reference sequence). The CDR3 loop reads CASSIDRGQVYF. In DNA, the CDR3 is TGTGCCAGCAGCATAGACAGGGGGCAGGTTTACTTC.

Details on this clonotype: A much larger clone sits a single nucleotide away, making a read error possible. The J gene is TRBJ2-6, the V gene TRBV12-3 or TRBV12-4, with 7 bases identical to TRBD1. The CDR3 is 16 amino acids. J was trimmed by 0 bases and V by 4 bases; bases with no gene match: 3. Written as DNA, the CDR3 is TGTGCCAGCAGTTCCCGACAGGGCTCTGGGGCCAACGTCCTGACTTTC. Residues: CASSSRQGSGANVLTF.

J is TRBJ1-5 and V is TRBV20-1; 9 nucleotides align to TRBD1. Germline V gene lookup returns CDR1 DFQATT and CDR2 SNEGSKA (reference sequence). The CDR3 contains 16 residues. V trimming: 5 bases; J trimming: 0 bases; junction bases outside the gene matches: 8. This chain's CDR3 is CSAGGQGADSNQPQHF. The CDR3 nucleotides are TGCAGTGCTGGGGGACAGGGAGCGGATAGCAATCAGCCCCAGCATTTT.

V usage is TRBV4-2 and J usage is TRBJ1-5; D gene uncertain. The CDR3 spans 17 residues. V lost 1 base to trimming and J lost 2 bases, with 15 bases between them. Germline V lookup: CDR1 LGHNA, CDR2 YNFKEQ. CDR3: CASSQVLRLVGNQPQHF. DNA for the CDR3: TGTGCCAGCAGCCAAGTTCTCAGGCTTGTGGGCAATCAGCCCCAGCATTTT.

Of note for this clonotype: This may be a read error: a much more frequent sequence differs by one nucleotide. The V call is TRBV7-2, the J call TRBJ2-3, with D possibly being TRBD2 (5 bases). CDR3 length: 16 residues. V was pared by 0 bases and J by 1 base, with 11 bases between. The germline CDR1 and CDR2 sequences are SGHTA and FQGNSA. The CDR3 loop is CASSLAWFGGTDTQYF. The CDR3, as DNA: TGTGCCAGCAGCTTAGCCTGGTTCGGGGGCACAGATACGCAGTATTTT.

This clonotype turned up a few times. The chain uses TRBV11-3 and TRBJ1-1; TRBD1 might be the D (5 bases). From germline, CDR1 is SGHNT and CDR2 YENEEA. Between the trimmed V and J ends, which lost 0 bases and 10 bases, there was a span of 15 bases. The CDR3 extends over 14 amino acids. The DNA for the CDR3 is TGTGCCAGCAGCTTAGACAGGGCAGGTAGGAGAGCTTTCTTT. It yields the protein CASSLDRAGRRAFF. Combining the CDR3 with reference TRBV11-3 and TRBJ1-1 gives the whole variable domain EAGVVQSPRYKIIEKKQPVAFWCNPISGHNTLYWYLQNLGQGPELLIRYENEEAVDDSQLPKDRFSAERLKGVDSTLKIQPAELGDSAVYLCASSLDRAGRRAFFGQGTRLTVV.

The sample holds a few counts of this clonotype. The V call is TRBV6-5, the J call TRBJ2-1; 7 nucleotides match TRBD2. Germline V gene sequence: CDR1 MNHEY, CDR2 SVGAGI. The CDR3 covers 13 residues. Unmatched junction bases numbered 10, after V lost 10 bases and J lost 7 bases. The CDR3 loop reads CATKRDLWNEQFF. As DNA, the CDR3 is TGTGCCACCAAGCGGGATTTATGGAATGAGCAGTTCTTC.

The chain is built from TRBV29-1 and TRBJ2-5; the match to TRBD2 covers 8 bases. Trimming cost V 3 bases and J 5 bases; bases outside gene matches: 5. The V gene's germline CDR1 is SQVTM and CDR2 ANQGSEA. The CDR3 extends over 13 amino acids. CDR3 sequence reads: CSVDVGGDETQYF. In DNA form, the CDR3 reads TGCAGCGTTGATGTCGGGGGGGACGAGACCCAGTACTTC. Looking up the rest from reference TRBV29-1 and TRBJ2-5 gives the full variable domain: SAVISQKPSRDICQRGTSLTIQCQVDSQVTMMFWYRQQPGQSLTLIATANQGSEATYESGFVIDKFPISRPNLTFSTLTVSNMSPEDSSIYLCSVDVGGDETQYFGPGTRLLVL.